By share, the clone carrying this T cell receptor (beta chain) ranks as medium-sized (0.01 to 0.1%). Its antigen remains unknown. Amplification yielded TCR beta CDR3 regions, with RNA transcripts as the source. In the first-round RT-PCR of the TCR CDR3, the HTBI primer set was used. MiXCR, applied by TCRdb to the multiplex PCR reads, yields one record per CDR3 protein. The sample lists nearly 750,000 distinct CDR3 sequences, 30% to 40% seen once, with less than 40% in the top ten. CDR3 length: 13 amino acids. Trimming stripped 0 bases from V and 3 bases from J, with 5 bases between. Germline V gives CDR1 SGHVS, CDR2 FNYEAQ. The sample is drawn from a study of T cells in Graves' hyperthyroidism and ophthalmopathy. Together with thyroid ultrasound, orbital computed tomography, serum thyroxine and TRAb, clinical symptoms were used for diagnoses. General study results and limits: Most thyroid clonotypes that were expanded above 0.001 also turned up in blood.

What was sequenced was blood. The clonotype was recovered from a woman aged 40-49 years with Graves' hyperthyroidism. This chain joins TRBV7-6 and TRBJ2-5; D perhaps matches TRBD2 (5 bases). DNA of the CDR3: TGTGCCAGCAGCTTAGCGAGGGAAGAGACCCAGTACTTC. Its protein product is CASSLAREETQYF.